A selection of T cell receptor beta chains follows, all from one sample in a study of Ad26.COV2.S vaccination and SARS-CoV-2 variants. Only in-frame clones appear in the TCRdb table, and some are missing; sequencing was by immunoSEQ multiplex PCR. The sample carries some 390,000 clones, 80% to 90% recorded once. The source material was peripheral blood, sampled in a trial of Ad26.COV2.S vaccine versus placebo. The source of these receptors is a person aged 18 to 65 who received the Ad26.COV2.S COVID-19 vaccine or a placebo. Each CDR3 is given with its conserved first and last residue. The D gene is left open where the match is weak. Clone size appears in some rows only: once, few, many, or a class for an expanded clone.

V gene	J gene	D gene	clone size	CDR3 DNA	CDR3 protein
TRBV2	TRBJ1-4	TRBD1	.	TGTGCCAGCAGTGGACAGGGACCATATGCAACTAATGAAAAACTGTTTTTT	CASSGQGPYATNEKLFF
TRBV6-6	TRBJ1-5	.	.	TGTGCCAGCCAAACGGAGGGGAATCAGCCCCAGCATTTT	CASQTEGNQPQHF
TRBV27	TRBJ2-1	TRBD2	.	TGTGCCAGCAGTCTAGCGGGGGGGCCAAATGAGCAGTTCTTC	CASSLAGGPNEQFF
TRBV18	TRBJ2-2	.	.	TGTGCCAGCTCACCAATCATCGCGAACACCGGGGAGCTGTTTTTT	CASSPIIANTGELFF
TRBV30	TRBJ1-3	.	.	TGTGCCTGGAGCGGTGGAGGAAACACCATATATTTT	CAWSGGGNTIYF
TRBV5-6	TRBJ2-1	TRBD2	once	TGTGCCAGCAGCCATCCAGCGGGGCGACGATACTCCTACAATGAGCAGTTCTTC	CASSHPAGRRYSYNEQFF
TRBV7-9	TRBJ1-6	.	few	TGTGCCAGCACCCATTGGACAGTTGGTTCACCCCTCCACTTT	CASTHWTVGSPLHF
TRBV20-1	TRBJ2-5	.	.	TGCAGTGCAACCGATGAGACCCAGTACTTC	CSATDETQYF
TRBV2	TRBJ1-6	TRBD1	.	TGTGCCAGCACCAGACAGGGATATTCACCCCTCCACTTT	CASTRQGYSPLHF
TRBV10-3	TRBJ1-1	TRBD1	.	TGTGCCATCAGGTCGACAGGGGAAGCTTTCTTT	CAIRSTGEAFF
TRBV6-2/TRBV6-3	TRBJ2-3	.	.	TGTGCCAGCAGCAGGGCCGGGGATACGCAGTATTTT	CASSRAGDTQYF
TRBV6-5	TRBJ1-2	.	.	TGTGCCAGCAGACCCGGGACGGAGAATGGCTACACCTTC	CASRPGTENGYTF
TRBV5-4	TRBJ2-2	.	.	TGTGCCAGCAGCACCAGCCGCGGGGGCGACACCGGGGAGCTGTTTTTT	CASSTSRGGDTGELFF
TRBV5-1	TRBJ1-1	.	.	TGCGCCAGCAGCTTGGGTTGGGGAGGGAACACTGAAGCTTTCTTT	CASSLGWGGNTEAFF
TRBV11-2	TRBJ2-7	.	.	TGTGCCAGCAGTCTAGCCTACGACAGGTACTACGAGCAGTACTTC	CASSLAYDRYYEQYF
TRBV2	TRBJ2-2	TRBD2	few	TGTGCCAGCAGTGAGTCAGCGGGAACGAACACCGGGGAGCTGTTTTTT	CASSESAGTNTGELFF
TRBV7-6	TRBJ2-5	.	.	TGTGCCAGCAGCCTATACAGGGAGGAAGAGACCCAGTACTTC	CASSLYREEETQYF
TRBV18	TRBJ1-5	.	.	TGTGCCAGCTCATCTCAGGAAGGCGATCAGCCCCAGCATTTT	CASSSQEGDQPQHF
TRBV18	TRBJ1-1	.	.	TGTGCCAGCTCGAACAGGGCCGACACTGAAGCTTTCTTT	CASSNRADTEAFF
TRBV5-6	TRBJ1-5	.	.	TGTGCCAGCAGCTTTCGGTGGGGGGATCAGCCCCAGCATTTT	CASSFRWGDQPQHF
TRBV24-1	TRBJ1-5	TRBD1	.	TGTGCCACCAGTCCAAGGGAGGGGGCCAATCAGCCCCAGCATTTT	CATSPREGANQPQHF
TRBV9	TRBJ2-3	TRBD2	.	TGTGCCAGCAGCGTGGGACTAGCGGGGGGCGCGGATACGCAGTATTTT	CASSVGLAGGADTQYF
TRBV6-6	TRBJ2-5	TRBD1	once	TGTGCCAGCAGTTATCTCGGGACAGGGGGCCTCGAGACCCAGTACTTC	CASSYLGTGGLETQYF
TRBV7-9	TRBJ1-3	.	.	TGTGCCAGCAGCTCGGACAGCTTGCTAAGGGGAAACACCATATATTTT	CASSSDSLLRGNTIYF
TRBV7-8	TRBJ2-3	.	.	TGTGCCAGCAGCTTAAACGGGGTTGGGGTTGGAGATACGCAGTATTTT	CASSLNGVGVGDTQYF
TRBV29-1	TRBJ1-2	.	.	TGCAGCGGCGACATCGATGGCTACACCTTC	CSGDIDGYTF
TRBV4-2	TRBJ2-3	TRBD2	.	TGTGCCAGCGGGAGAGTGGGGCTAGCGGGTAGCACAGATACGCAGTATTTT	CASGRVGLAGSTDTQYF
TRBV14	TRBJ1-2	.	.	TGTGCCAGCAGCCAAGACAACGGGCGGCGCGGCTACACCTTC	CASSQDNGRRGYTF
TRBV6-6	TRBJ2-1	.	.	TGTGCCAGCAGTCTACTTTGGACAGATGAGCAGTTCTTC	CASSLLWTDEQFF
TRBV5-1	TRBJ1-1	.	.	TGCGCCAGCAGCTTAAGACAGATGAACACTGAAGCTTTCTTT	CASSLRQMNTEAFF
TRBV5-6	TRBJ1-2	.	.	TGTGCCAGCAGCTTGCCGGAAAACTATGGCTACACCTTC	CASSLPENYGYTF
TRBV28	TRBJ1-6	.	.	TGTGCCAGCAGTCCCCTTAATTCACCCCTCCACTTT	CASSPLNSPLHF
TRBV18	TRBJ2-7	.	.	TGTGCCAGCTCACCACAGTGGCAGCCCTACGAGCAGTACTTC	CASSPQWQPYEQYF
TRBV30	TRBJ1-1	.	.	TGTGCCTGGAGTGAAAGAAACACTGAAGCTTTCTTT	CAWSERNTEAFF
TRBV18	TRBJ2-2	.	.	TGTGCCAGCTCACCACCCGACGGGAACACCGGGGAGCTGTTTTTT	CASSPPDGNTGELFF
TRBV10-3	TRBJ2-1	.	.	TGTGCCATCAGTGAAAGGATGAGTACGGAAAATGAGCAGTTCTTC	CAISERMSTENEQFF
TRBV12-3/TRBV12-4	TRBJ2-7	TRBD1	.	TGTGCCAGCAGTTCGACAGGGATCGAGCAGTACTTC	CASSSTGIEQYF
TRBV7-2	TRBJ1-2	TRBD1	.	TGTGCCAGCAGGGATATAGACAGGGTCTATGGCTACACCTTC	CASRDIDRVYGYTF
TRBV10-1	TRBJ1-6	.	.	TGCGCCAGCAGTGATCGGCAGGACTCACCCCTCCACTTT	CASSDRQDSPLHF
TRBV7-2	TRBJ2-5	.	.	TGTGCCAGCAATCTGAATCAGGGGAATCAAGAGACCCAGTACTTC	CASNLNQGNQETQYF
TRBV5-6	TRBJ2-5	.	few	TGTGCCAGCAGCTTGGCCTTCGGGGCTCAGGAGACCCAGTACTTC	CASSLAFGAQETQYF
TRBV27	TRBJ2-1	TRBD2	.	TGTGCCAGCAGTATGGGACTAGACTACAATGAGCAGTTCTTC	CASSMGLDYNEQFF
TRBV7-9	TRBJ2-3	.	.	TGTGCCAGCAGCTTTAGAGGGGAAGATACGCAGTATTTT	CASSFRGEDTQYF
TRBV11-2	TRBJ2-7	TRBD2	.	TGTGCCAGCAGCTTGGGGGGGGACTACGAGCAGTACTTC	CASSLGGDYEQYF
TRBV24-1	TRBJ2-5	.	.	TGTGCCGCCGGAAACGCTGGTGCCCAGTACTTC	CAAGNAGAQYF
TRBV2	TRBJ2-3	.	.	TGTGCCAGCGGGGGCCCCACAGATACGCAGTATTTT	CASGGPTDTQYF
TRBV18	TRBJ1-1	TRBD1	.	TGTGCCAGCTCACCCCTGGACAGGGGATCTGAAGCTTTCTTT	CASSPLDRGSEAFF
TRBV24-1	TRBJ1-1	.	.	TGTGCCACCCGCGATCAGGGCACTGAAGCTTTCTTT	CATRDQGTEAFF
TRBV3-1/TRBV3-2	TRBJ1-3	TRBD1	.	TGTGCCAGCAGCCACAGGGGGTCTGGAAACACCATATATTTT	CASSHRGSGNTIYF